Below are 30 T cell receptor beta chains sequenced from a single sample in a study of memory CD4+ T cells and cytomegalovirus serostatus (dated by TCRdb to 2018 to 2020). A FACSAria II was used to sort memory CD4+ T cells, defined as single viable CD3+CD4+CD8-CD45RO+ cells. The protocol used for the library was the immunoSEQ multiplex PCR assay. Not all clones reach the TCRdb copy of this immuneACCESS table, which keeps in-frame sequences only. Checked studies attribute under half of the gap to unresolved V genes and leave the rest unexplained. The sample table records roughly 50,000 clones; approximately 77% of these occur just once. Of the sample, 0.5% falls within the top ten clones. Input material: memory CD4+ T cells from blood. The receptors were gathered from an adult in good health and CMV-seronegative. Some clones in this sample may be carry-over from other donors' samples.

This chain joins TRBV30 and TRBJ2-6; D possibly corresponds to TRBD1 (6 bases). CDR1 is GTSNPN and CDR2 is SVGIG in the germline V gene (reference sequence). The CDR3 contains 17 residues. V was shortened by 4 bases and J by 0 bases, with 16 bases between the two germline ends. The CDR3 DNA is TGTGCCTGGATCGTCAGGGGCCACCCCTCTGGGGCCAACGTCCTGACTTTC. It is translated as CAWIVRGHPSGANVLTF.

This clone has only one observation. This same CDR3 is encoded by further DNA sequences in the sample. The V call is TRBV5-1, the J call TRBJ1-1; a possible D gene is TRBD1 (5 bases). V shed 3 bases and J shed 4 bases, with 13 bases lying between them. CDR1 is SGHRS and CDR2 is YFSETQ in the germline V gene. The CDR3 has 14 amino acids. The CDR3 bases are TGCGCCAGCAGCTGGGACGGGCCGGGCACTGAAGCTTTCTTT. This codes for CASSWDGPGTEAFF.

This sequence joins TRBV6-6 and TRBJ2-7; D remains unclear. The V end lost 8 bases, the J end lost 2 bases, and 10 bases lay between the germline ends. Per germline, CDR1 MNHNY and CDR2 SVGAGI (reference sequence). The length of the CDR3 is 12 residues. CDR3 DNA: TGTGCCAGCCGTGGGCCTACCTACGAGCAGTACTTC. This sequence encodes CASRGPTYEQYF.

This sequence joins TRBV30 and TRBJ2-1; 7 nucleotides match TRBD1. CDR3 length equals 14 residues. V lost 1 base, J lost 6 bases, and 6 bases stayed unmatched. Looked up from germline, CDR1 is GTSNPN and CDR2 is SVGIG (reference sequence). The CDR3 loop reads CAWSAGTAVNEQFF. The CDR3 DNA reads TGTGCCTGGAGTGCCGGGACAGCCGTCAATGAGCAGTTCTTC.

This rearrangement joins TRBV14 to TRBJ2-6, with D perhaps TRBD2 (5 bases). Trimming cost V 1 base and J 7 bases, with 20 bases left between them. The CDR3 spans 18 residues. CDR1 SGHDN and CDR2 FVKESK come from the germline V gene. The CDR3 nucleotides read TGTGCCAGCAGCCAAGGTCCCGGCCGGTGGACTGAAGCCAACGTCCTGACTTTC. This codes for CASSQGPGRWTEANVLTF.

V is TRBV27 and J is TRBJ2-7, with 8 positions matching TRBD2. The J segment lost 7 bases and the V segment lost 7 bases, leaving 15 bases of the junction unmatched. Per germline, CDR1 MNHEY and CDR2 SMNVEV (reference sequence). This CDR3 spans 15 amino acids. CDR3 nucleotides: TGTGCCAGCAAGGGGGGGACTAGGGCTTCGGGGGAGCAGTACTTC. Protein product: CASKGGTRASGEQYF.

The J gene is TRBJ2-3, the V gene TRBV12-5, with D possibly matching TRBD2 (5 bases). Between the trimmed V and J ends, which lost 5 bases and 6 bases, there was a span of 6 bases. Germline assignment: CDR1 LGHNT and CDR2 FRNRAP. The CDR3 loop spans 11 amino acids. The CDR3 coding sequence is TGTGCTAGTGGTGCGGGTGATACGCAGTATTTT. This translates into CASGAGDTQYF.

This chain uses TRBV18 with TRBJ2-7; 10 bases fit TRBD1. The CDR3 runs 15 residues. With V trimmed by 3 bases and J by 6 bases, 8 bases remained unmatched. CDR1 KGHSH and CDR2 LQKENI come from the germline V gene. CDR3 sequence: CASSPGTGVVLEQYF. The CDR3 DNA is TGTGCCAGCTCACCCGGGACAGGGGTGGTCCTCGAGCAGTACTTC.

The chain carries TRBV6-1 and TRBJ2-2; D is ambiguous. Trimming stripped 7 bases from V and 5 bases from J, with 14 bases between. The CDR3 totals 14 residues. Germline CDR1 MNHNS, CDR2 SASEGT. This CDR3 is CASTLPLSTGELFF. CDR3 DNA sequence: TGTGCCAGCACCCTTCCGCTTTCGACCGGGGAGCTGTTTTTT.

The rearrangement uses TRBV2 and TRBJ2-1, with 16 nucleotides matching TRBD2. Germline CDR1 and CDR2: SNHLY and FYNNEI. V was clipped by 6 bases and J by 7 bases; unmatched bases: 3. The CDR3 spans 15 residues. For the CDR3, the DNA is TGTGCCAGCAGAGGGGGACTAGCGGGAGGGAATGAGCAGTTCTTC. This encodes CASRGGLAGGNEQFF.

This chain connects TRBV18 to TRBJ2-3; 12 positions agree with TRBD2. The CDR3 totals 15 residues. Germline trimming cut 3 bases from V and 4 bases from J; bases unmatched to any gene: 2. CDR1 KGHSH and CDR2 LQKENI come from the germline V gene. Here the CDR3 DNA reads TGTGCCAGCTCACCGCTAGCGGGAGGGTCAGATACGCAGTATTTT. Its translation: CASSPLAGGSDTQYF. Variable domain in full (rest from reference TRBV18 and TRBJ2-3): NAGVMQNPRHLVRRRGQEARLRCSPMKGHSHVYWYRQLPEEGLKFMVYLQKENIIDESGMPKERFSAEFPKEGPSILRIQQVVRGDSAAYFCASSPLAGGSDTQYFGPGTRLTVL.

The chain combines TRBV21-1 with TRBJ1-1; the table's D call, TRBD1, was not checked against the DNA. TRBV21-1 constitutes a pseudogene. The CDR3 is 13 residues long. The CDR3 spells CASSIKGDTEAFF. The CDR3 DNA is TGTGCCAGCAGCATCAAAGGGGACACTGAAGCTTTCTTT.

The V gene is TRBV2, the J gene TRBJ2-7; 8 bases map to TRBD1. Germline V gene data show CDR1 as SNHLY and CDR2 as FYNNEI. This CDR3 spans 13 amino acids. The V and J ends lost 8 bases and 3 bases, in that order; junction bases with no gene match: 6. CDR3 amino acids: CASGRGTGYEQYF. The DNA for the CDR3 is TGTGCCAGCGGAAGAGGGACAGGCTACGAGCAGTACTTC.

The J gene is TRBJ2-1, the V gene TRBV2; unclear D gene. Germline CDR1 is SNHLY and CDR2 is FYNNEI. V lost 5 bases and J 6 bases, leaving 5 bases between the germline ends. The CDR3 consists of 11 residues. This CDR3 is CASSRANEQFF. In DNA, the CDR3 is TGTGCCAGCAGTCGCGCCAATGAGCAGTTCTTC.

The rearrangement links TRBV28 to TRBJ1-2, with D hard to call. Germline values: CDR1 MDHEN, CDR2 SYDVKM. The CDR3 spans 13 residues. The V end lost 6 bases, the J end lost 7 bases, and 15 bases lay between the germline ends. CDR3 nucleotide sequence: TGTGCCAGCAGCCTGCCGGGTGGGCCTGGCTACACCTTC. Its translation: CASSLPGGPGYTF.

The chain links TRBV28 to TRBJ2-2, with D unclear. Trimming shortened V by 6 bases and J by 8 bases, and 19 bases separated the two germline ends. Germline V CDR1 and CDR2: MDHEN, SYDVKM. The CDR3 runs 15 residues. The CDR3 nucleotides read TGTGCCAGCAGCCCCCCCGTAGCCCGCGCGGGGGAGCTGTTTTTT. Protein sequence: CASSPPVARAGELFF.

The chain carries TRBV28 and TRBJ1-2; D is possibly TRBD1 (5 bases). V lost 1 base to trimming and J lost 8 bases, with 14 bases between them. The CDR3 totals 14 residues. Germline V gene lookup returns CDR1 MDHEN and CDR2 SYDVKM. CDR3 protein: CASSLSEGLIGYTF. CDR3 in DNA: TGTGCCAGCAGTTTATCGGAGGGGCTGATAGGCTACACCTTC.

The chain couples TRBV9 to TRBJ2-1; the D is unclear. The V end lost 0 bases, the J end lost 8 bases, and 3 bases lay between the germline ends. CDR3 size: 11 residues. Germline V gene data show CDR1 as SGDLS and CDR2 as YYNGEE. The CDR3 sequence is CASSVGDEQFF. For the CDR3, the DNA is TGTGCCAGCAGCGTAGGGGATGAGCAGTTCTTC.

The chain couples TRBV6-5 to TRBJ2-3, with 8 bases identical to TRBD1. This CDR3 spans 16 amino acids. The J segment lost 5 bases and the V segment lost 2 bases, leaving 9 bases of the junction unmatched. CDR1 is MNHEY and CDR2 is SVGAGI in the germline V gene. The CDR3 nucleotides are TGTGCCAGCAGTTACATCCGGGACAGGCGAGGAGATACGCAGTATTTT. Encoded protein: CASSYIRDRRGDTQYF.

J is TRBJ1-3 and V is TRBV7-2; D is ambiguous. Germline CDR1 and CDR2: SGHTA and FQGNSA. This CDR3 contains 14 residues. V was shortened by 5 bases and J by 2 bases, with 10 bases between the two germline ends. Here the CDR3 reads CASSTYRAGNTIYF. Written as DNA, the CDR3 is TGTGCCAGCAGCACCTACAGAGCTGGAAACACCATATATTTT.

The chain carries TRBV11-2 and TRBJ1-4; the D gene is possibly TRBD1 (6 bases). The CDR3 is made up of 15 amino acids. Germline lookup yields CDR1 SGHAT and CDR2 FQNNGV. V lost 5 bases and J 8 bases, leaving 18 bases between the germline ends. CDR3 sequence reads: CASSRRRGVEEKLFF. CDR3 in DNA: TGTGCCAGCAGCCGTCGGAGGGGGGTAGAGGAAAAACTGTTTTTT.

This chain connects TRBV11-2 to TRBJ2-6; D is perhaps TRBD1 (6 bases). CDR1 is SGHAT, CDR2 FQNNGV, per germline. V gave up 5 bases and J gave up 2 bases, with 19 bases separating them. This CDR3 region has 18 residues. The CDR3 DNA sequence: TGTGCCAGCAGCCCCACCTTGGGCGCAGGGGCTGGGGCCAACGTCCTGACTTTC. Amino acid sequence: CASSPTLGAGAGANVLTF.

The chain joins TRBV7-9 to TRBJ2-1; tentatively, D is TRBD2 (5 bases). Germline CDR1 reads SEHNR; CDR2 reads FQNEAQ (reference sequence). V lost 6 bases to trimming and J lost 2 bases, with 14 bases between them. The length of the CDR3 is 15 residues. The CDR3 sequence: CASSLSGSAYNEQFF. CDR3 sequence (DNA): TGTGCCAGCAGTTTGTCGGGATCTGCCTACAATGAGCAGTTCTTC.

The chain links TRBV28 to TRBJ2-3; D unclear. The CDR3 length is 15 residues. Trimming took off 2 bases at V and 1 base at J, with 10 bases between the two ends. CDR1 MDHEN and CDR2 SYDVKM come from the germline V gene. This CDR3 reads CASSLQLSRTDTQYF. CDR3 DNA: TGTGCCAGCAGTTTACAGCTCTCCCGCACAGATACGCAGTATTTT.

The chain combines TRBV5-1 with TRBJ2-3; D unclear. V was trimmed by 0 bases and J by 4 bases, leaving 9 bases between them. CDR3 length: 14 amino acids. Germline V CDR1 and CDR2: SGHRS, YFSETQ. For the CDR3, the DNA is TGCGCCAGCAGCTTGGTACCGGGTCCAGATACGCAGTATTTT. It is translated as CASSLVPGPDTQYF.

The chain joins TRBV7-9 to TRBJ2-3; TRBD1 agrees at 11 bases. V lost 1 base and J lost 1; bases outside the gene matches: 4. Germline lookup yields CDR1 SEHNR and CDR2 FQNEAQ (reference sequence). CDR3 size: 17 residues. The CDR3 sequence is CASSLDGTGGRTDTQYF. The CDR3 coding sequence is TGTGCCAGCAGCTTAGACGGGACAGGGGGTCGCACAGATACGCAGTATTTT.

The chain couples TRBV28 to TRBJ1-5; D gene unclear. The CDR3 contains 15 residues. Trimming pared 2 bases from V and 0 bases from J, leaving 8 bases between. The V gene's germline CDR1 is MDHEN and CDR2 SYDVKM. CDR3 sequence: CASSLPGYSNQPQHF. CDR3 nucleotides: TGTGCCAGCAGTTTACCGGGGTATAGCAATCAGCCCCAGCATTTT.

V usage is TRBV29-1 and J usage is TRBJ1-2; the D is unclear. Trimming took 4 bases from V and 2 from J, leaving 8 bases between them. Germline lookup yields CDR1 SQVTM and CDR2 ANQGSEA. The CDR3 is 12 residues long. The CDR3 protein is CSVGEGNYGYTF. The CDR3 DNA reads TGCAGCGTTGGAGAGGGAAACTATGGCTACACCTTC.

The chain links TRBV7-2 to TRBJ1-2, with D tentatively TRBD1 (5 bases). With 5 bases removed from V and 3 bases from J, the gap between germline ends came to 22 bases. The CDR3 loop spans 17 amino acids. Germline assignment: CDR1 SGHTA and CDR2 FQGNSA. The DNA for the CDR3 is TGTGCCAGCAGCGCTAGGGCTGGTGGGACGGCGTACTATGGCTACACCTTC. Amino acids: CASSARAGGTAYYGYTF.

V is TRBV25-1 and J is TRBJ2-7, with 11 bases matching TRBD1. The germline gives CDR1 MGHDK, CDR2 SYGVNS. The trim removed 3 bases at V and 4 bases at J, leaving 11 bases unmatched. The CDR3 loop spans 17 amino acids. The CDR3: CASSENPGGQGAYEQYF. In DNA, the CDR3 is TGTGCCAGCAGTGAGAACCCCGGAGGACAGGGGGCGTACGAGCAGTACTTC.